The present entry profiles one T cell receptor beta chain with its context. Its antigen is undetermined. The data stem from a study of OX40 agonist ivuxolimab in advanced cancers. Systemic immunosuppression or autoimmune disease history was grounds to exclude patients. Baseline was the first blood sampling point, followed by cycle 4 day 1 and cycle 7 day 1. Points from the study as a whole: Expansion of clones was among the lowest in partial responders at 0.1-3.0 mg/kg. At doses 0.1 to 3.0 mg/kg, CD4+ and CD8+ clones expanded.

V lost 3 bases, J lost 3 bases, and 16 bases stayed unmatched. CDR3 length: 18 amino acids. The V gene's germline CDR1 is MGHDK and CDR2 SYGVNS. Sequenced by immunoSEQ multiplex PCR; TCRdb stores in-frame clones only, minus some. The sample includes approximately 86,000 clones, around 90% of them seen just once. This receptor was taken from an adult with an advanced solid tumor such as melanoma, head and neck, liver or kidney cancer. The sequenced sample was CD4+ or CD8+ T cells sorted from blood, obtained in a trial of the OX40 agonist ivuxolimab. The chain joins TRBV25-1 to TRBJ2-7; 8 bases are shared with TRBD1. CDR3 sequence: CASSEHQGAGRSLYEQYF. The CDR3 DNA follows: TGTGCCAGCAGTGAGCACCAGGGGGCGGGTAGATCCCTCTACGAGCAGTACTTC.